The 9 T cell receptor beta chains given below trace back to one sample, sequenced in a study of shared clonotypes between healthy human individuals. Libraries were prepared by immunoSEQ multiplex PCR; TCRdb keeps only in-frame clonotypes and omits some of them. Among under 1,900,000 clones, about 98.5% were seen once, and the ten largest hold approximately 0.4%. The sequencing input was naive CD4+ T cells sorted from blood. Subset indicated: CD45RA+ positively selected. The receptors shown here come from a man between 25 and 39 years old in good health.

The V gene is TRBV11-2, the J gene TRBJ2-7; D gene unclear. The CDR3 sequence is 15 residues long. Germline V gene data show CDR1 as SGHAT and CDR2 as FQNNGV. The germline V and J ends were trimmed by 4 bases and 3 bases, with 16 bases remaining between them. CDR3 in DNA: TGTGCCAGCAGCTCCCCCAAGTTGCTTAGCTACGAGCAGTACTTC. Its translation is CASSSPKLLSYEQYF.

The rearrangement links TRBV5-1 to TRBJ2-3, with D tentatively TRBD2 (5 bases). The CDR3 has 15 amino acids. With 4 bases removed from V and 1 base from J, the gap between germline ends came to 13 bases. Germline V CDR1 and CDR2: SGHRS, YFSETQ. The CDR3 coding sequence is TGCGCCAGCAGCGTCAGCGGAGCCGGCACAGATACGCAGTATTTT. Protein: CASSVSGAGTDTQYF.

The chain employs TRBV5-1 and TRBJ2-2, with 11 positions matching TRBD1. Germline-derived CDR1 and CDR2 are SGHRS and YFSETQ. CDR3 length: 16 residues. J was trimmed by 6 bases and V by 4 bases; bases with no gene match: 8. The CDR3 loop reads CASSTSGTGGSGELFF. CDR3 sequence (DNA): TGCGCCAGCAGCACCTCAGGGACAGGGGGTTCCGGGGAGCTGTTTTTT.

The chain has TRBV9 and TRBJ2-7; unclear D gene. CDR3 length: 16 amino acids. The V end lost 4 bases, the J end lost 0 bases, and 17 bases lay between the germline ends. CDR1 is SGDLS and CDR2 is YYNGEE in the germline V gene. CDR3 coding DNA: TGTGCCAGCAGCAGAAACGTAGAAAAAAGCTCCTACGAGCAGTACTTC. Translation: CASSRNVEKSSYEQYF.

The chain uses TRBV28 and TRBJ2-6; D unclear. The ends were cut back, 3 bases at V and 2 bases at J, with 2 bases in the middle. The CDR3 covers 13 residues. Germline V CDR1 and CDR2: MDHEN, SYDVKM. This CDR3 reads CASSLPGANVLTF. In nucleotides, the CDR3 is TGTGCCAGCAGTTTGCCTGGGGCCAACGTCCTGACTTTC. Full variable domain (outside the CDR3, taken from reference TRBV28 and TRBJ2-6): DVKVTQSSRYLVKRTGEKVFLECVQDMDHENMFWYRQDPGLGLRLIYFSYDVKMKEKGDIPEGYSVSREKKERFSLILESASTNQTSMYLCASSLPGANVLTFGAGSRLTVL.

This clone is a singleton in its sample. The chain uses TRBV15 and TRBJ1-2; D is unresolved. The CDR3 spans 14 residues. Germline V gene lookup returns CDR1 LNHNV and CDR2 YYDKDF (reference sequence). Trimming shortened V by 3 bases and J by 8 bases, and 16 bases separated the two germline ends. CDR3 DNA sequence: TGTGCCACCAGCAGGTCCGGCAAAACGGGAGGCTACACCTTC. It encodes CATSRSGKTGGYTF.

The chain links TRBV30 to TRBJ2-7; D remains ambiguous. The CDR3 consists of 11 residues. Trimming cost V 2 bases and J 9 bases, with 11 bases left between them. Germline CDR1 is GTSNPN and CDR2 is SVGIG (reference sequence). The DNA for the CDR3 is TGTGCCTGGAGTCGCACGTCGCGGCAGTACTTC. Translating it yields CAWSRTSRQYF.

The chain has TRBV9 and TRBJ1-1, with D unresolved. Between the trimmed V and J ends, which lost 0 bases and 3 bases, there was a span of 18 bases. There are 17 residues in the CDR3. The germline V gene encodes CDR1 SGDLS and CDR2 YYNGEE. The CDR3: CASSVGHRDPRDTEAFF. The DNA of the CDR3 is TGTGCCAGCAGCGTAGGTCACCGCGACCCCCGAGACACTGAAGCTTTCTTT.

DNA for the CDR3: TGTGCCAGCAGCGTAGATGCGAGAGGGACCCCAAATGGAAATGAGCAGTTCTTC. Translated: CASSVDARGTPNGNEQFF. The chain is built from TRBV9 and TRBJ2-1, with D tentatively TRBD1 or TRBD2 (5 bases each). This CDR3 has 18 residues. Germline CDR1 SGDLS, CDR2 YYNGEE. V dropped 0 bases and J dropped 7 bases, with 23 bases sitting between them.